Listed below are T cell receptor beta chains from one sample, sequenced in a study of beta chain features in type 1 diabetes. TCRdb's table, derived via immunoSEQ multiplex PCR, lists solely in-frame clones and lacks some. The data hold a few hundred thousand clones, with roughly 13% observed a single time. Sequencing was performed on naive CD4+ T cells from blood. The receptors shown here come from a young man with type 1 diabetes. The CDR3 runs from the conserved cysteine through the conserved F or W. A D gene is named only where the DNA matches it firmly. Some rows have no size entry. The others give once, few or many, or a class for an expanded clone.

V gene,D gene,J gene,clone size,CDR3 DNA,CDR3 protein
TRBV11-2,TRBD1,TRBJ2-7,few,TGTGCCAGCAGCTCGCTCCGGGACAGGGGTGATTACGAGCAGTACTTC,CASSSLRDRGDYEQYF
TRBV18,TRBD2,TRBJ2-7,NA,TGTGCCAGCTCACCAGGAGCGGGGGGCTCCTACGAGCAGTACTTC,CASSPGAGGSYEQYF
TRBV4-1,NA,TRBJ1-4,few,TGCGCCAGCAGCCAACCTTTCACCGGGTCAAAAAATGAAAAACTGTTTTTT,CASSQPFTGSKNEKLFF
TRBV2,NA,TRBJ1-2,few,TGTGCCAGCAGTCCTGATTCGGGGAGCACCTTC,CASSPDSGSTF
TRBV9,NA,TRBJ1-1,NA,TGTGCCAGCAGCGAACAGCCAGCGAACACTGAAGCTTTCTTT,CASSEQPANTEAFF
TRBV30,TRBD1,TRBJ1-4,NA,TGTGCCTGGAGCGCAAAGGACAGGGGGCTAACTAATGAAAAACTGTTTTTT,CAWSAKDRGLTNEKLFF
TRBV6-5,TRBD1,TRBJ2-7,NA,TGTGCCAGCAGTTACTCTGGACAGGGGGAGTACGAGCAGTACTTC,CASSYSGQGEYEQYF
TRBV20-1,NA,TRBJ1-2,NA,TGCAGTGCTAGAGCCTCTTATGGCTACACCTTC,CSARASYGYTF
TRBV5-1,NA,TRBJ1-1,NA,TGCGCCAGCAGCTTAGGAGGCGGGAACACTGAAGCTTTCTTT,CASSLGGGNTEAFF
TRBV29-1,TRBD1,TRBJ1-2,NA,TGCAGCGTGGGGACAGGGGGGACCTATGGCTACACCTTC,CSVGTGGTYGYTF
TRBV2,NA,TRBJ1-2,few,TGTGCCAGCAGTGAGCAGGGGACTAACTATGGCTACACCTTC,CASSEQGTNYGYTF